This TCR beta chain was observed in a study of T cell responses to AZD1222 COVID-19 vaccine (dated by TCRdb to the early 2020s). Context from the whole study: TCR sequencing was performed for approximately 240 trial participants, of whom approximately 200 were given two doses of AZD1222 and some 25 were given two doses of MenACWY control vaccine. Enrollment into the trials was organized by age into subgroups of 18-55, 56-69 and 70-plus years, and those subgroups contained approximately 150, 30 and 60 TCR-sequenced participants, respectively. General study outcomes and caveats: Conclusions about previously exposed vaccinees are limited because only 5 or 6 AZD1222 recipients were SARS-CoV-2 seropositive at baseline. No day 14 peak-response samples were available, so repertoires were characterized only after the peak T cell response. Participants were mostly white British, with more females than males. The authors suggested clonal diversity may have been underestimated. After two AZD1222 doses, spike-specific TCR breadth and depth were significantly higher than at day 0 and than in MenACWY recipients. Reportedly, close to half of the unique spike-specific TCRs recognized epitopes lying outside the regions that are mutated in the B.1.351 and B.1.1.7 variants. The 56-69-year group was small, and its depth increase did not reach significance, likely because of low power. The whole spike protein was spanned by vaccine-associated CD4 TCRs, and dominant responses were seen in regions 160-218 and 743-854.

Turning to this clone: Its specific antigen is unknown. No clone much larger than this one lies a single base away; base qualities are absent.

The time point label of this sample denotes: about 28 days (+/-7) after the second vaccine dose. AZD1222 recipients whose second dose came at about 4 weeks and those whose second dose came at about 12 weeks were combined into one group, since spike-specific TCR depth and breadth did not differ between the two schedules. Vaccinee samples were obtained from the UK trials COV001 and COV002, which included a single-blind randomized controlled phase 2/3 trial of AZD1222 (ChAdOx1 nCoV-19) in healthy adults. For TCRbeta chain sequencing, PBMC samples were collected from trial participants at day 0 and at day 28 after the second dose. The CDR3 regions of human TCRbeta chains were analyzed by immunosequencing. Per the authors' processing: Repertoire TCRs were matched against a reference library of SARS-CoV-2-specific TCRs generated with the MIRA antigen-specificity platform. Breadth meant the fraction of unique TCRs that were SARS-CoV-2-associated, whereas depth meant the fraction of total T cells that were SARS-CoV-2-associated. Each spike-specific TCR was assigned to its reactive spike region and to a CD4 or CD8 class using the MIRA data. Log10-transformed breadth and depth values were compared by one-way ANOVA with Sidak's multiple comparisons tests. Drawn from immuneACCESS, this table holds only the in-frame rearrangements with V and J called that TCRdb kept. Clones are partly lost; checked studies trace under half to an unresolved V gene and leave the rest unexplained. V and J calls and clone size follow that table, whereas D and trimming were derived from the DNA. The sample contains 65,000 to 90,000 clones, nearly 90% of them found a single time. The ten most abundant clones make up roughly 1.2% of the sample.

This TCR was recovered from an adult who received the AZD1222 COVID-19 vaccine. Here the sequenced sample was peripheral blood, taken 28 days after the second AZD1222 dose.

CDR3 loop: CASRDIYEQFF. The nucleotide sequence reads TGTGCCAGCAGAGATATCTATGAGCAGTTCTTC. Rearrangement joined TRBV7-9 to TRBJ2-1; the D gene identity is not certain. A distance of 8 bases separates the germline ends of V and J, which lose 6 bases and 8 bases respectively. Based on the germline V gene (reference sequence), the CDR1 and CDR2 sequences are SEHNR and FQNEAQ. Measured from the cysteine to the phenylalanine, the CDR3 is 11 residues long. CDR3 DNA only is kept here, 33 bases in frame from base 1.